This TCR beta chain was profiled in a study of a mutant IDH1 vaccine in newly diagnosed glioma. Data came from immunoSEQ multiplex PCR; TCRdb stores just in-frame clones and leaves some out. The sample has 56,000 or so clones; over 70% are singletons. By sample share, this clone is medium-sized. Its cognate antigen is unknown. Time point denoted: week 47, end of study. Vaccination used 300 ug of mutant IDH1 20-mer peptide per dose, with topical imiquimod. CDR1 is MGHRA and CDR2 is YSYEKL in the germline V gene. The ends were cut back, 0 bases at V and 3 bases at J, with 12 bases in the middle. This CDR3 comprises 16 residues.

Sequencing was performed on PBMCs, taken from a glioma patient whose treatment included an IDH1 peptide vaccine. This sequence was found in a man aged 45-65 years with glioma. This chain links TRBV4-1 with TRBJ1-5; a possible D gene is TRBD1 (6 bases). The CDR3 region has the DNA TGCGCCAGCAGCCAAGATCAAGGGGGGATCAATCAGCCCCAGCATTTT. Translating it yields CASSQDQGGINQPQHF.